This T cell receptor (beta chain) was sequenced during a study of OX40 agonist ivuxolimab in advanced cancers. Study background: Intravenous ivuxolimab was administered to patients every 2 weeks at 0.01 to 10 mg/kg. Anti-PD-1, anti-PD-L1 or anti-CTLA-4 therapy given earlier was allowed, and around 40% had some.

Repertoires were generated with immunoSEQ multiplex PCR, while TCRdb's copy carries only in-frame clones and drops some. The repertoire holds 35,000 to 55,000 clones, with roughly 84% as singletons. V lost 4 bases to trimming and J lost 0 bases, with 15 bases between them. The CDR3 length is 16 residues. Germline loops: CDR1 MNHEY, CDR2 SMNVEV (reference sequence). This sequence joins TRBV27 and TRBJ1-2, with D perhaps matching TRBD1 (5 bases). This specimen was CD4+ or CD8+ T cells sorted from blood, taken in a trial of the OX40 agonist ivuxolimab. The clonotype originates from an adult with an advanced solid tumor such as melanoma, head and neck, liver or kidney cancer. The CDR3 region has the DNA TGTGCCAGCAGTTCCCCGACAGATTCCACTAACTATGGCTACACCTTC. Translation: CASSSPTDSTNYGYTF.